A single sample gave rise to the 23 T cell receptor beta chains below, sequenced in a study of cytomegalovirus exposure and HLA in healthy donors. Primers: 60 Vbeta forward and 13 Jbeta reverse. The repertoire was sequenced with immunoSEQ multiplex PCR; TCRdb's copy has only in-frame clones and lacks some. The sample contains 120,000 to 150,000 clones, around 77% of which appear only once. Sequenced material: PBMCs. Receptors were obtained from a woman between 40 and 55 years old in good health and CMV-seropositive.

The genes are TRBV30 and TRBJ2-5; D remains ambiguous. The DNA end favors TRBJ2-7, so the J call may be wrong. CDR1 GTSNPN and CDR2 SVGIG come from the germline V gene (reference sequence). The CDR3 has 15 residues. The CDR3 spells CAWSPDRSLLDEQYF. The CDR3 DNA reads TGTGCCTGGAGCCCCGATAGGAGCCTCCTTGACGAGCAGTACTTC.

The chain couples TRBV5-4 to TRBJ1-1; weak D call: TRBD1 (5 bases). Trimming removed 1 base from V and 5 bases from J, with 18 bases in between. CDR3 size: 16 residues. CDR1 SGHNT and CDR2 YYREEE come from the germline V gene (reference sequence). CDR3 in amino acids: CASSLSAGIAGTEAFF. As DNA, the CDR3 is TGTGCCAGCAGCTTGTCCGCGGGGATTGCAGGGACTGAAGCTTTCTTT.

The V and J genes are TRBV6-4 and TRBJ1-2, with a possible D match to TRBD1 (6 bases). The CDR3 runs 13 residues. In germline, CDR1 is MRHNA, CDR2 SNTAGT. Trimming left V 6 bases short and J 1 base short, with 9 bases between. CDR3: CASRPDSNYGYTF. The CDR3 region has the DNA TGTGCCAGCAGGCCGGACAGTAACTATGGCTACACCTTC.

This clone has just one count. The CDR3 spells CASIYGNTEAFF. As DNA, the CDR3 is TGTGCCAGCATCTACGGGAACACTGAAGCTTTCTTT. The V gene is TRBV2, the J gene TRBJ1-1; D call uncertain. V was pared by 7 bases and J by 1 base, with 7 bases between. CDR3 length: 12 residues. Per germline, CDR1 SNHLY and CDR2 FYNNEI.

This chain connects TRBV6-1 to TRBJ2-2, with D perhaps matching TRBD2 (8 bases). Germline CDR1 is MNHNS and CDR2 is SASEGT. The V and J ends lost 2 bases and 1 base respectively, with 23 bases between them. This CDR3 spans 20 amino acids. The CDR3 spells CASSEPFRDGRGLNTGELFF. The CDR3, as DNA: TGTGCCAGCAGTGAACCCTTCCGGGACGGGAGGGGGCTGAACACCGGGGAGCTGTTTTTT.

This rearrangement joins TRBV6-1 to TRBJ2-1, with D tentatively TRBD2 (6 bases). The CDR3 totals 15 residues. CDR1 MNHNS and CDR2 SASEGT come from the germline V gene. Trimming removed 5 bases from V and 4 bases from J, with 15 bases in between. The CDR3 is CASSTGTQAYNEQFF. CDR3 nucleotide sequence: TGTGCCAGCAGTACCGGGACTCAGGCTTACAATGAGCAGTTCTTC.

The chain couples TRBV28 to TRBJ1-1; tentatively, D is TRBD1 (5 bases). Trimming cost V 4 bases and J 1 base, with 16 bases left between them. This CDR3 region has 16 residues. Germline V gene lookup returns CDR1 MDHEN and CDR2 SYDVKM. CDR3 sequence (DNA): TGTGCCAGCAGTTCCTTAAAGGGGTCTAAGAACACTGAAGCTTTCTTT. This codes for CASSSLKGSKNTEAFF.

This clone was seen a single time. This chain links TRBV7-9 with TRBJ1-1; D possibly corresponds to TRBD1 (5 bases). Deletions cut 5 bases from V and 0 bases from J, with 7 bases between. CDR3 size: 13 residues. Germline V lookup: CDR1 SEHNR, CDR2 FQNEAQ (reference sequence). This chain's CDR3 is CASSADMNTEAFF. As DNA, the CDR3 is TGTGCCAGCAGCGCGGACATGAACACTGAAGCTTTCTTT.

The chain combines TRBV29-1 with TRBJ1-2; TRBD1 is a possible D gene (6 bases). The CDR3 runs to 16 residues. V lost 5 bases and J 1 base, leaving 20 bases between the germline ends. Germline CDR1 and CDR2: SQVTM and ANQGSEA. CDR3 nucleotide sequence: TGCAGCGTTATCCCCCAAACCGGGACACTTAACTATGGCTACACCTTC. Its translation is CSVIPQTGTLNYGYTF. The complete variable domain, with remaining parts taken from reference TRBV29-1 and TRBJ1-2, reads SAVISQKPSRDICQRGTSLTIQCQVDSQVTMMFWYRQQPGQSLTLIATANQGSEATYESGFVIDKFPISRPNLTFSTLTVSNMSPEDSSIYLCSVIPQTGTLNYGYTFGSGTRLTVV.

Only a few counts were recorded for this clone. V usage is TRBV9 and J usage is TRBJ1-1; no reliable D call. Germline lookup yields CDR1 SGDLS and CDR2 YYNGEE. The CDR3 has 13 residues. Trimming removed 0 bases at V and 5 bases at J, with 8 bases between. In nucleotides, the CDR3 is TGTGCCAGCAGCGTAGGGCTGTTGACTGAAGCTTTCTTT. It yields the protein CASSVGLLTEAFF.

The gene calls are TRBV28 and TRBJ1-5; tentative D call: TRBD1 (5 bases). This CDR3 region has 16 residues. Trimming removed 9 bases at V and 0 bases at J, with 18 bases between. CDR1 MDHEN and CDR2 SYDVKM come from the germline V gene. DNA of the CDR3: TGTGCCAGTAGGAACAGCGGGGGATATAGCAATCAGCCCCAGCATTTT. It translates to CASRNSGGYSNQPQHF. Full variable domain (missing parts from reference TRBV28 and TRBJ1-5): DVKVTQSSRYLVKRTGEKVFLECVQDMDHENMFWYRQDPGLGLRLIYFSYDVKMKEKGDIPEGYSVSREKKERFSLILESASTNQTSMYLCASRNSGGYSNQPQHFGDGTRLSIL.

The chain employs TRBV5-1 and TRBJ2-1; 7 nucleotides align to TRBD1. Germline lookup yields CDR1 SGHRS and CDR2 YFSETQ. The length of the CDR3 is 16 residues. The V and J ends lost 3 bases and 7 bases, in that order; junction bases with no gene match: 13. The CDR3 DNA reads TGCGCCAGCAGCTCGCCCCCTGGGGCAGGGGGAAATGAGCAGTTCTTC. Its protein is CASSSPPGAGGNEQFF. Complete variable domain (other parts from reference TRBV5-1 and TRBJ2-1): KAGVTQTPRYLIKTRGQQVTLSCSPISGHRSVSWYQQTPGQGLQFLFEYFSETQRNKGNFPGRFSGRQFSNSRSEMNVSTLELGDSALYLCASSSPPGAGGNEQFFGPGTRLTVL.

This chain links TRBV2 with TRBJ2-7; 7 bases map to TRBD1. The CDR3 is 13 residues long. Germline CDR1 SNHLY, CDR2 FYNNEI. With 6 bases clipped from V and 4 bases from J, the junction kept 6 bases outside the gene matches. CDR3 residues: CASRSGTAYEQYF. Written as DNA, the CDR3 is TGTGCCAGCAGGTCCGGGACAGCATACGAGCAGTACTTC.

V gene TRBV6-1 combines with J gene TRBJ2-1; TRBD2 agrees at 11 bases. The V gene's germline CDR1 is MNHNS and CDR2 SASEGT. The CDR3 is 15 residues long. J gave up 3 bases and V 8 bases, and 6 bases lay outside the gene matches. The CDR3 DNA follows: TGTGCCAGCCACTCCGGGACTAGCGGCTACAATGAGCAGTTCTTC. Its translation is CASHSGTSGYNEQFF.

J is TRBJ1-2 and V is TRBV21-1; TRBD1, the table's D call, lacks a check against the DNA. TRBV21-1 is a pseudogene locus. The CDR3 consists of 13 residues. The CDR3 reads CASRTDRAGGYTF. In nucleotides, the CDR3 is TGTGCCAGCAGGACGGACAGGGCTGGGGGCTACACCTTC.

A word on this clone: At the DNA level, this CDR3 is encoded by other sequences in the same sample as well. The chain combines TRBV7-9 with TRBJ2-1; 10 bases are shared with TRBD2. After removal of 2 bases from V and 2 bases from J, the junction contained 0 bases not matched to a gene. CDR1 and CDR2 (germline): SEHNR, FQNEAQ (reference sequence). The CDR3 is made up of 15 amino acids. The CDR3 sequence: CASSLTSGAYNEQFF. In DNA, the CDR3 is TGTGCCAGCAGCTTAACTAGCGGGGCCTACAATGAGCAGTTCTTC. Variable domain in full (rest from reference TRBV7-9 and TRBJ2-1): DTGVSQNPRHKITKRGQNVTFRCDPISEHNRLYWYRQTLGQGPEFLTYFQNEAQLEKSRLLSDRFSAERPKGSFSTLEIQRTEQGDSAMYLCASSLTSGAYNEQFFGPGTRLTVL.

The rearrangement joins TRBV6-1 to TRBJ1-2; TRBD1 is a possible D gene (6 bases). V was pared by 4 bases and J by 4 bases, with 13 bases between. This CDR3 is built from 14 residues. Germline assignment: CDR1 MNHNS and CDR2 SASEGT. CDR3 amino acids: CASSVHDRSYGYTF. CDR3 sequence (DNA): TGTGCCAGCAGTGTCCATGACAGGAGCTATGGCTACACCTTC.

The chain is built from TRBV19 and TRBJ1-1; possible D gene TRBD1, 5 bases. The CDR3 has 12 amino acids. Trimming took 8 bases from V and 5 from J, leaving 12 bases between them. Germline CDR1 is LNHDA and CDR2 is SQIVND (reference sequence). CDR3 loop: CASSFRGTEAFF. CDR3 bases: TGTGCCAGTTCTTTCCGGGGGACTGAAGCTTTCTTT.

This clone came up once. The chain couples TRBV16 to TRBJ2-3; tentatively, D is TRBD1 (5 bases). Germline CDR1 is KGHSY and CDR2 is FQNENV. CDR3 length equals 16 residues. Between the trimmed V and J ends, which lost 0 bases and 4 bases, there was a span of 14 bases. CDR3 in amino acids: CASSQSTVYFADTQYF. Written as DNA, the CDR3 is TGTGCCAGCAGCCAATCGACAGTGTATTTCGCAGATACGCAGTATTTT. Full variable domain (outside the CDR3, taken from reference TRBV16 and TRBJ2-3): GEEVAQTPKHLVRGEGQKAKLYCAPIKGHSYVFWYQQVLKNEFKFLISFQNENVFDETGMPKERFSAKCLPNSPCSLEIQATKLEDSAVYFCASSQSTVYFADTQYFGPGTRLTVL.

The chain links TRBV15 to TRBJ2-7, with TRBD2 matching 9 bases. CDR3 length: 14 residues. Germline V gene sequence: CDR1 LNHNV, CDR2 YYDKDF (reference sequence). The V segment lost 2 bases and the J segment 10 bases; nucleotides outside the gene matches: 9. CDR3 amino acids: CATSRRSGGHGQYF. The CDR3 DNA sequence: TGTGCCACCAGCAGACGGAGCGGGGGGCACGGACAGTACTTC.

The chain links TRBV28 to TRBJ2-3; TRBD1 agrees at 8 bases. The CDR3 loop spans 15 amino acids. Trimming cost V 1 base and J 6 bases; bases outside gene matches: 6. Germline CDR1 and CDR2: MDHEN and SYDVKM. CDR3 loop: CASSLFAQGGDTQYF. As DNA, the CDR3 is TGTGCCAGCAGTTTATTCGCACAGGGGGGTGATACGCAGTATTTT.

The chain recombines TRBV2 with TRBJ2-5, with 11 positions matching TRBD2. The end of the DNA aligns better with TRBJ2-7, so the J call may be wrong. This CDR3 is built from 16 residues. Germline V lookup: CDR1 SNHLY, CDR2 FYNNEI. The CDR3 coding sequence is TGTGCCAGCAGTGAGGGTCTAGCGGGGGGCTCCTACGAGCAGTACTTC. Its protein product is CASSEGLAGGSYEQYF.

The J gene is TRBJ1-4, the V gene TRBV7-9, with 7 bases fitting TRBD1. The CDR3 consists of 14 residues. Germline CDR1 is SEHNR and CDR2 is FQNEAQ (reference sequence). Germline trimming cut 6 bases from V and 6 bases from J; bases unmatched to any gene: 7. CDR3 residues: CASSPRQGDEKLFF. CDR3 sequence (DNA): TGTGCCAGCAGTCCGCGACAGGGCGATGAAAAACTGTTTTTT. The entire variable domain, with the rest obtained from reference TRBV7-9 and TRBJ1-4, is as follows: DTGVSQNPRHKITKRGQNVTFRCDPISEHNRLYWYRQTLGQGPEFLTYFQNEAQLEKSRLLSDRFSAERPKGSFSTLEIQRTEQGDSAMYLCASSPRQGDEKLFFGSGTQLSVL.